Presented here are 20 T cell receptor beta chains from one specimen sequenced in a study of blood T cell repertoires in COVID-19. Generated by immunoSEQ multiplex PCR, the TCRdb table keeps only in-frame clones and is missing some. The sample has about 190,000 clones; around 79% are singletons. The source material was peripheral blood. The source is a man aged 50-60 years who had recovered from COVID-19.

The chain recombines TRBV5-4 with TRBJ1-1; 8 bases are shared with TRBD1. This CDR3 has 14 residues. Trimming cost V 4 bases and J 6 bases; bases outside gene matches: 8. The germline V gene has CDR1 SGHNT and CDR2 YYREEE (reference sequence). CDR3 coding DNA: TGTGCCAGCAGCCCGACAGGGGTTGACGCTGAAGCTTTCTTT. It encodes CASSPTGVDAEAFF.

This sequence joins TRBV7-3 and TRBJ2-1, with 10 bases identical to TRBD1. With 6 bases clipped from V and 3 bases from J, the junction kept 5 bases outside the gene matches. This CDR3 spans 15 amino acids. Germline CDR1 and CDR2: SGHTA and FQGTGA. Here the CDR3 DNA reads TGTGCCAGCAGTTACGACAGGGGGCTCTACAATGAGCAGTTCTTC. This gives the protein CASSYDRGLYNEQFF. Looking up the rest from reference TRBV7-3 and TRBJ2-1 gives the full variable domain: GAGVSQTPSNKVTEKGKYVELRCDPISGHTALYWYRQSLGQGPEFLIYFQGTGAADDSGLPNDRFFAVRPEGSVSTLKIQRTERGDSAVYLCASSYDRGLYNEQFFGPGTRLTVL.

This clone appeared a single time. The V call is TRBV19, the J call TRBJ1-4, with TRBD1 as a possible D gene (6 bases). The CDR3 has 13 residues. V was trimmed by 9 bases and J by 8 bases, leaving 16 bases between them. Looked up from germline, CDR1 is LNHDA and CDR2 is SQIVND (reference sequence). DNA of the CDR3: TGTGCCAGCGCCGGGCAGGGGAGAGAAAAACTGTTTTTT. Translating gives CASAGQGREKLFF.

The chain combines TRBV7-3 with TRBJ1-1, with TRBD1 matching 7 bases. The germline gives CDR1 SGHTA, CDR2 FQGTGA. The CDR3 runs 13 residues. With 5 bases clipped from V and 1 base from J, the junction kept 1 base outside the gene matches. The CDR3 protein is CASSRQGNTEAFF. The CDR3 DNA follows: TGTGCCAGCAGCAGACAGGGGAACACTGAAGCTTTCTTT.

A note on this clone: Because the CDR3 is missing its conserved closing phenylalanine or tryptophan, this is likely a read error. No DNA is shown, since the ends of the CDR3 on it are uncertain; the CDR3 is the one TCRdb lists. The V gene is TRBV5-4, the J gene TRBJ1-2; the listed D gene, TRBD1, was not tested against the DNA. In germline, CDR1 is SGHNT, CDR2 YYREEE (reference sequence). The CDR3 length is 12 residues, termini included. CDR3 region: CASSLGRQPAAH.

The table lists this clone with a few counts. The CDR3, as DNA: TGTGCCAGCAGCGTAGGAGAAGGGGAACAGGGCTACGAGCAGTACTTC. Its translation is CASSVGEGEQGYEQYF. The chain employs TRBV9 and TRBJ2-7, with a weak D call TRBD1 (6 bases). Germline V lookup: CDR1 SGDLS, CDR2 YYNGEE. With 0 bases removed from V and 3 bases from J, the gap between germline ends came to 16 bases. The CDR3 consists of 16 residues.

The chain uses TRBV7-9 and TRBJ2-3; D ambiguous. CDR3 length: 14 residues. The germline V gene encodes CDR1 SEHNR and CDR2 FQNEAQ (reference sequence). V lost 1 base, J lost 6 bases, and 11 bases lay in between. The CDR3 coding sequence is TGTGCCAGCAGCTTAGATTTGGCTTTTGATACGCAGTATTTT. It specifies CASSLDLAFDTQYF. Supplemented by reference TRBV7-9 and TRBJ2-3, the full variable domain reads DTGVSQNPRHKITKRGQNVTFRCDPISEHNRLYWYRQTLGQGPEFLTYFQNEAQLEKSRLLSDRFSAERPKGSFSTLEIQRTEQGDSAMYLCASSLDLAFDTQYFGPGTRLTVL.

The rearrangement links TRBV7-3 to TRBJ2-1, with 7 bases fitting TRBD1. J lost 8 bases, V lost 5 bases, and 12 bases had no gene match. The CDR3 totals 15 residues. Germline V gene lookup returns CDR1 SGHTA and CDR2 FQGTGA. As DNA, the CDR3 is TGTGCCAGCAGCCCGGAGGACAGGCACGGGGATGAGCAGTTCTTC. Its protein is CASSPEDRHGDEQFF.

The J gene is TRBJ2-7, the V gene TRBV5-1; 7 bases align to TRBD1. Germline assignment: CDR1 SGHRS and CDR2 YFSETQ. This CDR3 has 15 amino acids. V trimming: 3 bases; J trimming: 1 base; junction bases outside the gene matches: 7. CDR3: CASSSGQVGSYEQYF. DNA for the CDR3: TGCGCCAGCAGCTCCGGACAGGTGGGATCCTACGAGCAGTACTTC.

CDR3 residues: CASSSIAGGPPDTQYF. The DNA for the CDR3 is TGTGCCAGCAGCTCGATAGCGGGAGGGCCGCCAGATACGCAGTATTTT. The chain combines TRBV7-2 with TRBJ2-3, with 11 bases matching TRBD2. There are 16 residues in the CDR3. V shed 4 bases and J 4 bases; nucleotides not matched to a gene: 7. Germline V lookup: CDR1 SGHTA, CDR2 FQGNSA.

The rearrangement joins TRBV27 to TRBJ1-2; no definite D call. Trimming took off 3 bases at V and 5 bases at J, with 4 bases between the two ends. In germline, CDR1 is MNHEY, CDR2 SMNVEV (reference sequence). The length of the CDR3 is 11 residues. The CDR3 sequence: CASSFAYGYTF. In DNA, the CDR3 is TGTGCCAGCAGTTTCGCGTATGGCTACACCTTC.

This clone was found once. The chain recombines TRBV30 with TRBJ1-5; tentative D call: TRBD1 (5 bases). Trimming cost V 7 bases and J 1 base, with 17 bases left between them. The CDR3 has 15 amino acids. Germline CDR1 reads GTSNPN; CDR2 reads SVGIG (reference sequence). The CDR3, as DNA: TGTGCCTTCTGTCGAGCGGGGGGAAGCAATCAGCCCCAGCATTTT. It encodes CAFCRAGGSNQPQHF.

This chain connects TRBV4-1 to TRBJ1-4; no firm D call. Looked up from germline, CDR1 is MGHRA and CDR2 is YSYEKL. This CDR3 region has 13 residues. Trimming took 6 bases from V and 7 from J, leaving 12 bases between them. The CDR3 loop reads CASSWAASEKLFF. The CDR3 DNA is TGCGCCAGCAGTTGGGCAGCCTCTGAAAAACTGTTTTTT.

This chain joins TRBV3-1 (or the pseudogene TRBV3-2) and TRBJ2-3, with 7 bases lining up with TRBD2. CDR3 size: 16 residues. J was trimmed by 2 bases and V by 0 bases; bases with no gene match: 5. In germline, CDR1 is LGHDT, CDR2 YNNKEL (reference sequence). For the CDR3, the DNA is TGTGCCAGCAGCCAAGATCCTAGCGGATTCACAGATACGCAGTATTTT. Translating gives CASSQDPSGFTDTQYF.

This chain joins TRBV19 and TRBJ1-1; TRBD1 is a possible D gene (5 bases). The CDR3 totals 15 residues. Germline CDR1 LNHDA, CDR2 SQIVND (reference sequence). Trimming stripped 1 base from V and 5 bases from J, with 14 bases between. Written as DNA, the CDR3 is TGTGCCAGTAGTATAGTGGGAGGGGCCCTAACTGAAGCTTTCTTT. Translating gives CASSIVGGALTEAFF. The entire variable domain, with the rest obtained from reference TRBV19 and TRBJ1-1, is as follows: DGGITQSPKYLFRKEGQNVTLSCEQNLNHDAMYWYRQDPGQGLRLIYYSQIVNDFQKGDIAEGYSVSREKKESFPLTVTSAQKNPTAFYLCASSIVGGALTEAFFGQGTRLTVV.

V is TRBV5-1 and J is TRBJ2-1; no definite D call. Looked up from germline, CDR1 is SGHRS and CDR2 is YFSETQ. The V and J ends lost 4 bases and 7 bases respectively, with 15 bases between them. The CDR3 has 14 amino acids. CDR3 sequence: CASSPAPIVNEQFF. The DNA for the CDR3 is TGCGCCAGCAGCCCTGCGCCCATAGTGAATGAGCAGTTCTTC.

This clone is a singleton in its sample. This chain uses TRBV9 with TRBJ2-1; 7 bases fit TRBD2. With 3 bases clipped from V and 1 base from J, the junction kept 16 bases outside the gene matches. Looked up from germline, CDR1 is SGDLS and CDR2 is YYNGEE. The CDR3 spans 19 residues. The CDR3 spells CASSGGGGAGEISYNEQFF. The CDR3 coding sequence is TGTGCCAGCAGCGGAGGAGGTGGGGCGGGAGAGATTTCCTACAATGAGCAGTTCTTC.

V gene TRBV5-6 combines with J gene TRBJ1-4; a possible D gene is TRBD1 (5 bases). Trimming pared 0 bases from V and 5 bases from J, leaving 8 bases between. The V gene's germline CDR1 is SGHDT and CDR2 YYEEEE. This CDR3 is 14 amino acids long. The CDR3 DNA is TGTGCCAGCAGCTTGGCTGCAGGGAATGAAAAACTGTTTTTT. This sequence encodes CASSLAAGNEKLFF.

This chain joins TRBV29-1 and TRBJ1-4; weak D call: TRBD1 (5 bases). CDR1 is SQVTM and CDR2 is ANQGSEA in the germline V gene. The CDR3 covers 13 residues. Between the trimmed V and J ends, which lost 6 bases and 5 bases, there was a span of 13 bases. The CDR3 here is CSVKGPYNEKLFF. The CDR3 DNA sequence: TGCAGCGTCAAGGGGCCCTACAATGAAAAACTGTTTTTT. Full variable domain (missing parts from reference TRBV29-1 and TRBJ1-4): SAVISQKPSRDICQRGTSLTIQCQVDSQVTMMFWYRQQPGQSLTLIATANQGSEATYESGFVIDKFPISRPNLTFSTLTVSNMSPEDSSIYLCSVKGPYNEKLFFGSGTQLSVL.

The rearrangement joins TRBV6-6 to TRBJ2-7; no clear D. This CDR3 comprises 11 residues. V was cut by 6 bases and J by 6 bases, with 9 bases left in between. Germline V gene lookup returns CDR1 MNHNY and CDR2 SVGAGI (reference sequence). CDR3 sequence: CASRLFSEQYF. In DNA form, the CDR3 reads TGTGCCAGCAGACTATTTTCCGAGCAGTACTTC.